The 17 T cell receptor beta chains in this list originate from one sample, sequenced in a study of T cell responses to AZD1222 COVID-19 vaccine. Measured with immunoSEQ multiplex PCR; TCRdb has only the in-frame clones, and not every one. The table shows approximately 130,000 clones, with more than 90% occurring only once. Source: peripheral blood, taken 28 days after the second AZD1222 dose. The receptor set was obtained from an adult who received the AZD1222 COVID-19 vaccine.

The chain recombines TRBV7-9 with TRBJ1-1; tentatively, D is TRBD1 (5 bases). The V end lost 5 bases, the J end lost 3 bases, and 13 bases lay between the germline ends. CDR3 length equals 14 residues. Germline loops: CDR1 SEHNR, CDR2 FQNEAQ (reference sequence). The CDR3 reads CASSPNGAYTEAFF. In nucleotides, the CDR3 is TGTGCCAGCAGCCCGAACGGGGCGTACACTGAAGCTTTCTTT.

The chain is built from TRBV6-6 and TRBJ1-5; tentative D call: TRBD1 (6 bases). Trimming shortened V by 4 bases and J by 4 bases, and 11 bases separated the two germline ends. The CDR3 totals 14 residues. Germline CDR1 and CDR2: MNHNY and SVGAGI (reference sequence). CDR3 bases: TGTGCCAGCAGTTTCGGGACACAGAATCAGCCCCAGCATTTT. Translating it yields CASSFGTQNQPQHF.

V and J are TRBV5-1 and TRBJ1-2, with 9 bases identical to TRBD1. The CDR3 spans 15 residues. Germline V gene sequence: CDR1 SGHRS, CDR2 YFSETQ. With V trimmed by 3 bases and J by 6 bases, 9 bases remained unmatched. CDR3 nucleotides: TGCGCCAGCAGCTCCCGGACACAGGGGGCTGATGGCTACACCTTC. Translated: CASSSRTQGADGYTF.

The rearrangement uses TRBV6-5 and TRBJ1-3; D gene uncertain. CDR1 and CDR2 (germline): MNHEY, SVGAGI. The CDR3 loop spans 15 amino acids. Trimming took 4 bases from V and 4 from J, leaving 14 bases between them. This chain's CDR3 is CASSSASPGGNTIYF. In nucleotides, the CDR3 is TGTGCCAGCAGTTCCGCCTCCCCCGGGGGAAACACCATATATTTT.

The rearrangement joins TRBV6-2 or TRBV6-3 to TRBJ2-7, with 13 bases matching TRBD2. The CDR3 is 15 amino acids. CDR1 and CDR2 (germline): MNHEY, SVGEGT. V was pared by 2 bases and J by 11 bases, with 9 bases of the junction left unmatched. The CDR3 bases are TGTGCCAGCAGTTACCACGGGACTAGCGGGACCCAAAAGTACTTC. This sequence encodes CASSYHGTSGTQKYF.

This clone has just one count. The chain is built from TRBV6-5 and TRBJ2-1; D gene ambiguous. CDR1 and CDR2 from the germline V gene are MNHEY and SVGAGI. V lost 7 bases, J lost 6 bases, and 7 bases lay in between. There are 11 residues in the CDR3. The DNA of the CDR3 is TGTGCCAGCACCCTAGGCAATGAGCAGTTCTTC. This encodes CASTLGNEQFF.

The CDR3 is CASTSGTGVYEQYF. CDR3 coding DNA: TGTGCCAGTACCAGCGGGACAGGCGTCTACGAGCAGTACTTC. The V call is TRBV19, the J call TRBJ2-7; the D gene is possibly TRBD1 (8 bases). The germline V gene encodes CDR1 LNHDA and CDR2 SQIVND (reference sequence). V lost 7 bases and J lost 3, with 16 bases in between. The CDR3 totals 14 residues.

This clone was counted a single time. The chain is built from TRBV20-1 and TRBJ2-3; no definite D call. The CDR3 extends over 11 amino acids. From germline, CDR1 is DFQATT and CDR2 SNEGSKA (reference sequence). CDR3 protein: CGILSTDTQYF. Here the CDR3 DNA reads TGCGGGATCCTTAGCACAGATACGCAGTATTTT.

This chain joins TRBV27 and TRBJ2-1; D is unresolved. Germline CDR1 and CDR2: MNHEY and SMNVEV (reference sequence). CDR3 size: 18 residues. V was pared by 4 bases and J by 4 bases, with 23 bases between. This CDR3 is CASSSLASIDLLYNEQFF. The CDR3 bases are TGTGCCAGCAGTTCCTTAGCTTCGATAGACCTCCTATACAATGAGCAGTTCTTC.

The chain recombines TRBV30 with TRBJ1-2; D is perhaps TRBD1 (5 bases). V was trimmed by 1 base and J by 3 bases, leaving 9 bases between them. CDR1 and CDR2 from the germline V gene are GTSNPN and SVGIG (reference sequence). The CDR3 runs to 13 residues. The CDR3 DNA reads as TGTGCCTGGAGTGGGGACGGGGACTATGGCTACACCTTC. Translating gives CAWSGDGDYGYTF.

The chain has TRBV15 and TRBJ2-2; no reliable D call. In germline, CDR1 is LNHNV, CDR2 YYDKDF (reference sequence). Trimming removed 5 bases at V and 0 bases at J, with 13 bases between. This CDR3 is built from 16 residues. CDR3 in DNA: TGTGCCACCAGCCGTTTTATGGCTACGAACACCGGGGAGCTGTTTTTT. This encodes CATSRFMATNTGELFF.

The chain carries TRBV5-4 and TRBJ2-2; possible D gene TRBD1, 5 bases. The germline V gene has CDR1 SGHNT and CDR2 YYREEE (reference sequence). The CDR3 runs 15 residues. The ends were cut back, 4 bases at V and 0 bases at J, with 10 bases in the middle. The CDR3 DNA reads as TGTGCCAGCAGCCCTCAGACAGCGAACACCGGGGAGCTGTTTTTT. It encodes CASSPQTANTGELFF.

J is TRBJ2-1 and V is TRBV30; TRBD2 aligns across 10 bases. Looked up from germline, CDR1 is GTSNPN and CDR2 is SVGIG (reference sequence). The CDR3 totals 16 residues. Unmatched junction bases numbered 9, after V lost 2 bases and J lost 5 bases. As DNA, the CDR3 is TGTGCCTGGAGTCCCTCCGGGACTAGCGCTAACAATGAGCAGTTCTTC. It codes for CAWSPSGTSANNEQFF. The full variable domain, its missing parts supplied by reference TRBV30 and TRBJ2-1, is SQTIHQWPATLVQPVGSPLSLECTVEGTSNPNLYWYRQAAGRGLQLLFYSVGIGQISSEVPQNLSASRPQDRQFILSSKKLLLSDSGFYLCAWSPSGTSANNEQFFGPGTRLTVL.

The chain employs TRBV11-2 and TRBJ2-6; D possibly uses TRBD1 or TRBD2 (5 bases each). The germline gives CDR1 SGHAT, CDR2 FQNNGV. The CDR3 consists of 15 residues. Trimming took off 2 bases at V and 2 bases at J, with 7 bases between the two ends. The CDR3 reads CASSLRGAGANVLTF. DNA for the CDR3: TGTGCCAGCAGCTTACGAGGGGCTGGGGCCAACGTCCTGACTTTC.

V is TRBV20-1 and J is TRBJ1-6; maybe TRBD1 (5 bases). The CDR3 is made up of 14 amino acids. Trimming took off 3 bases at V and 9 bases at J, with 15 bases between the two ends. CDR1 and CDR2 from the germline V gene are DFQATT and SNEGSKA (reference sequence). The CDR3 bases are TGCAGTGCTAGTGGGACCGGGGGGATTTCACCCCTCCACTTT. Its translation: CSASGTGGISPLHF.

The genes are TRBV24-1 and TRBJ1-2, with 12 bases that match TRBD1. After removal of 9 bases from V and 7 bases from J, the junction contained 11 bases not matched to a gene. CDR1 KGHDR and CDR2 SFDVKD come from the germline V gene. CDR3 size: 15 residues. The CDR3, as DNA: TGTGCCACCTCCCAACCGGGACAGGGGGCGTCTGGCTACACCTTC. Protein: CATSQPGQGASGYTF.

The rearrangement uses TRBV27 and TRBJ2-5; 9 bases are shared with TRBD2. This CDR3 spans 15 amino acids. The V segment lost 3 bases and the J segment 4 bases; nucleotides outside the gene matches: 6. Germline V gene lookup returns CDR1 MNHEY and CDR2 SMNVEV (reference sequence). Written as DNA, the CDR3 is TGTGCCAGCAGTTTCGGCCTAGCGGGAAGAGAGACCCAGTACTTC. Its protein product is CASSFGLAGRETQYF.